The 9 T cell receptor beta chains reported below all come from one sample, sequenced in a study of human T cells and chemical hapten exposure. TCRdb ran MiXCR on the RACE reads and lists one entry per CDR3 protein. The table lists 180,000 or so distinct CDR3 sequences, 25% to 35% of them singletons, with roughly 3% in the top ten. The time point denotes: pre-sensitization, week 0. Treatment defined: therapeutic diphenylcyclopropenone sensitization with weekly scalp DPC. The specimen was whole blood, collected in connection with sensitization to the hapten diphenylcyclopropenone (DPC). Every receptor here comes from a young woman with alopecia areata. Some clones in this sample may be carry-over from other donors' samples.

There are a few counts of this clonotype. J is TRBJ2-3 and V is TRBV7-2; 16 bases align to TRBD2. CDR1 is SGHTA and CDR2 is FQGNSA in the germline V gene. The length of the CDR3 is 16 residues. V shed 5 bases and J 6 bases; nucleotides not matched to a gene: 5. CDR3 sequence reads: CASSGGTSGGADTQYF. The CDR3 nucleotides read TGTGCCAGCAGCGGCGGGACTAGCGGGGGGGCTGATACGCAGTATTTT.

There are a few counts of this clonotype. V is TRBV2 and J is TRBJ1-2, with D possibly TRBD1 on 5 matching bases. The germline V gene has CDR1 SNHLY and CDR2 FYNNEI. This CDR3 has 15 amino acids. V lost 2 bases to trimming and J lost 7 bases, with 17 bases between them. The CDR3, as DNA: TGTGCCAGCAGTGAACTGGACACCCTCTGGAGTGGCTACACCTTC. Translated, it gives CASSELDTLWSGYTF.

This clonotype was seen only a few times. V and J are TRBV6-5 and TRBJ1-4; D might be TRBD1 (6 bases). Germline CDR1 reads MNHEY; CDR2 reads SVGAGI. The CDR3 has 12 residues. Trimming took off 6 bases at V and 8 bases at J, with 10 bases between the two ends. The CDR3 reads CASRKGGEKLFF. As DNA, the CDR3 is TGTGCCAGCAGGAAAGGGGGAGAAAAACTGTTTTTT.

The CDR3 DNA sequence: TGTGCCTGGAGTGGGGACAGATACACTGAAGCTTTCTTT. It translates to CAWSGDRYTEAFF. The rearrangement joins TRBV30 to TRBJ1-1; TRBD1 matches at 7 bases. The germline CDR1 and CDR2 sequences are GTSNPN and SVGIG (reference sequence). V gave up 1 base and J gave up 3 bases; unmatched junction bases: 2. This CDR3 has 13 amino acids.

The rearrangement joins TRBV20-1 to TRBJ1-1; 8 nucleotides agree with TRBD1. In germline, CDR1 is DFQATT, CDR2 SNEGSKA (reference sequence). This CDR3 is built from 14 residues. With V trimmed by 2 bases and J by 2 bases, 4 bases remained unmatched. CDR3 amino acids: CSARPGTGNTEAFF. The CDR3 DNA reads TGCAGTGCTAGACCCGGGACAGGTAACACTGAAGCTTTCTTT.

The CDR3 here is CASSLAGVHSTEAFF. CDR3 coding DNA: TGTGCCAGCAGCTTAGCGGGCGTACACAGCACTGAAGCTTTCTTT. J is TRBJ1-1 and V is TRBV7-2; D call uncertain. CDR3 length: 15 residues. CDR1 and CDR2 (germline): SGHTA, FQGNSA. The V end lost 0 bases, the J end lost 4 bases, and 12 bases lay between the germline ends. Supplemented by reference TRBV7-2 and TRBJ1-1, the full variable domain reads GAGVSQSPSNKVTEKGKDVELRCDPISGHTALYWYRQSLGQGLEFLIYFQGNSAPDKSGLPSDRFSAERTGGSVSTLTIQRTQQEDSAVYLCASSLAGVHSTEAFFGQGTRLTVV.

The chain has TRBV11-1 and TRBJ2-1; 9 bases agree with TRBD1. The germline gives CDR1 SGHAT, CDR2 FQDESV (reference sequence). The CDR3 has 15 amino acids. The V gene end was trimmed by 0 bases and the J gene end by 8 bases; junction bases not matched to a gene: 5. This CDR3 is CASSLAGDREDEQFF. As DNA, the CDR3 is TGTGCCAGCAGCTTAGCAGGGGACAGGGAGGATGAGCAGTTCTTC.

The chain recombines TRBV20-1 with TRBJ2-1, with 9 bases matching TRBD2. V shed 8 bases and J 4 bases; nucleotides not matched to a gene: 9. This CDR3 comprises 14 residues. Germline V gene sequence: CDR1 DFQATT, CDR2 SNEGSKA (reference sequence). The CDR3 protein is CSPRGTSSYNEQFF. Written as DNA, the CDR3 is TGCAGTCCAAGGGGGACTAGCAGTTACAATGAGCAGTTCTTC.

This clonotype has more than one count but fewer than ten. The V gene is TRBV9, the J gene TRBJ1-1; D perhaps matches TRBD1 (5 bases). CDR3 length: 16 amino acids. V was cut by 0 bases and J by 3 bases, with 15 bases left in between. Germline lookup yields CDR1 SGDLS and CDR2 YYNGEE. The CDR3 bases are TGTGCCAGCAGCGTAGCTCTCGGGGGAGGGGACACTGAAGCTTTCTTT. Translating gives CASSVALGGGDTEAFF. Based on the CDR3 plus reference TRBV9 and TRBJ1-1, the full variable domain is DSGVTQTPKHLITATGQRVTLRCSPRSGDLSVYWYQQSLDQGLQFLIQYYNGEERAKGNILERFSAQQFPDLHSELNLSSLELGDSALYFCASSVALGGGDTEAFFGQGTRLTVV.